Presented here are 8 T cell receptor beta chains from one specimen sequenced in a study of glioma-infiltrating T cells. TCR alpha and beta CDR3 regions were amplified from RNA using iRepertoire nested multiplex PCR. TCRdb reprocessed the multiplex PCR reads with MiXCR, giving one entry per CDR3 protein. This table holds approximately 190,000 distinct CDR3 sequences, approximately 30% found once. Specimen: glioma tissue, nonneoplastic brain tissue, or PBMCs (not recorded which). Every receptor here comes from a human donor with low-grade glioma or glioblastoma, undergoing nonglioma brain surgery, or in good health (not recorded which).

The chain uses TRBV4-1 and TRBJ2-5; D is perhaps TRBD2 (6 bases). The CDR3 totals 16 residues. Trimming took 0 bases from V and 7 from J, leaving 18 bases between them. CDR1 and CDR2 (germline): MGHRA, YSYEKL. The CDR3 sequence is CASSQEIRLVGATQYF. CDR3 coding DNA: TGCGCCAGCAGCCAAGAGATCCGACTAGTAGGAGCGACCCAGTACTTC.

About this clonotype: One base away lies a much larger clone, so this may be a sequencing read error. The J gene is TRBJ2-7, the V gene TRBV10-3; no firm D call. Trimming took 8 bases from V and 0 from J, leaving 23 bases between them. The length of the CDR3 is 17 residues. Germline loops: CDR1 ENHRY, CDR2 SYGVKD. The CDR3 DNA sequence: TGTGCCATCGTATCACGCCCAACGGACCTTTCCTCCTACGAGCAGTACTTC. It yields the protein CAIVSRPTDLSSYEQYF.

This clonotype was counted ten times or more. The CDR3 DNA is TGTGCCAGCAGCCAAGATTTTGCGGGAGCGTCCTACGAGCAGTACTTC. This encodes CASSQDFAGASYEQYF. V gene TRBV4-2 combines with J gene TRBJ2-7; 7 positions agree with TRBD2. From germline, CDR1 is LGHNA and CDR2 YNFKEQ. The junction had 6 bases not matched to a gene; V was cut back by 0 bases and J by 1 base. The CDR3 runs to 16 residues.

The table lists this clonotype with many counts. As DNA, the CDR3 is TGTGCCAGCAGCCAAGGGACTACCAACAATGAGCAGTTCTTC. This codes for CASSQGTTNNEQFF. V is TRBV3-1 and J is TRBJ2-1, with D perhaps matching TRBD2 (6 bases). The CDR3 totals 14 residues. Looked up from germline, CDR1 is LGHDT and CDR2 is YNNKEL (reference sequence). V lost 1 base and J lost 5, with 9 bases in between.

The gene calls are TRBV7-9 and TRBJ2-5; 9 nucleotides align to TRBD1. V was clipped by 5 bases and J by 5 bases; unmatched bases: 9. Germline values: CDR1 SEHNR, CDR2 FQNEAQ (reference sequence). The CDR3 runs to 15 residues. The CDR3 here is CASSNTGTGLETQYF. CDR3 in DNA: TGTGCCAGCAGCAATACCGGGACAGGGTTGGAGACCCAGTACTTC. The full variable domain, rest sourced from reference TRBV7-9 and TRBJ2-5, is DTGVSQNPRHKITKRGQNVTFRCDPISEHNRLYWYRQTLGQGPEFLTYFQNEAQLEKSRLLSDRFSAERPKGSFSTLEIQRTEQGDSAMYLCASSNTGTGLETQYFGPGTRLLVL.

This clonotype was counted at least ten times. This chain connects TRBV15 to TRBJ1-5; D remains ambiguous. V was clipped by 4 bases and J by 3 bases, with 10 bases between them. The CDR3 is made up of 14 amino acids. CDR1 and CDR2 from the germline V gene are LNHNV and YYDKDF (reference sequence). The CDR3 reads CATSKRISNQPQHF. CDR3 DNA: TGTGCCACCAGCAAAAGAATTTCCAATCAGCCCCAGCATTTT.

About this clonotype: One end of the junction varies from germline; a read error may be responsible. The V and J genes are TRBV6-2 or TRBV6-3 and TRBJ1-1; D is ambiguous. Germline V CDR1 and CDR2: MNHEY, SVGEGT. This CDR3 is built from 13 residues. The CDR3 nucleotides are TGTGCCAGCAGTAAGCCAGTGGGAACTGAAGCTTCCTTT. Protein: CASSKPVGTEASF.

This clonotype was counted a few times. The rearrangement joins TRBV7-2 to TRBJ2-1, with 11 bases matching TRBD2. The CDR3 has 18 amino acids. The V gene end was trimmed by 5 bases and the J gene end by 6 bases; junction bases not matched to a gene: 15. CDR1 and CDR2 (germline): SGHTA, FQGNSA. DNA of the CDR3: TGTGCCAGCAGCCCCTTAGGGATAGCGGGAGGGCCGGGCAATGAGCAGTTCTTC. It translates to CASSPLGIAGGPGNEQFF.